This TCR beta chain is from a study of response to subunit inactivated influenza vaccine. Study results and caveats: Few additional T cells are recruited per seasonal influenza vaccination, authors suggested.

MiXCR, run by TCRdb on the RT-PCR reads, gives a single entry per CDR3 protein. The sample lists around 530,000 distinct CDR3 sequences, 15% to 20% occurring once. This clonotype has a handful of counts. As yet, its antigen is unknown. Trimming took 0 bases from V and 2 from J, leaving 16 bases between them. CDR3 length: 16 amino acids. Per germline, CDR1 DFQATT and CDR2 SNEGSKA (reference sequence). This clonotype was obtained from a man between 50 and 69 years old who received an inactivated influenza vaccine. This chain connects TRBV20-1 to TRBJ2-5, with a weak D call TRBD2 (6 bases). Source: CD4+ T cells sorted from PBMCs, taken roughly 24 months after vaccination. CDR3 DNA sequence: TGCAGTGCTAGAGATTGGTTAACGGGGGTACAAGAGACCCAGTACTTC. It translates to CSARDWLTGVQETQYF.